This T cell receptor beta chain came from a study of blood T cell repertoires in COVID-19. TCRdb's copy holds only in-frame clones and misses some; the assay was immunoSEQ multiplex PCR. The table records some 150,000 clones, around 86% of them present only once. The V gene lost 5 bases and the J gene lost 4 bases, with 9 bases spanning the gap. CDR1 and CDR2 from the germline V gene are SGHAT and FQNNGV. The length of the CDR3 is 12 residues. The TCR was taken from a human donor in a cohort sampled during active COVID-19. V and J are TRBV11-2 and TRBJ2-7; D unclear. Source material: peripheral blood. CDR3 nucleotides: TGTGCCAGCAGCACCCGAGGATACGAGCAGTACTTC. Protein sequence: CASSTRGYEQYF. The full variable domain, with the rest looked up from reference TRBV11-2 and TRBJ2-7, is EAGVAQSPRYKIIEKRQSVAFWCNPISGHATLYWYQQILGQGPKLLIQFQNNGVVDDSQLPKDRFSAERLKGVDSTLKIQPAKLEDSAVYLCASSTRGYEQYFGPGTRLTVT.